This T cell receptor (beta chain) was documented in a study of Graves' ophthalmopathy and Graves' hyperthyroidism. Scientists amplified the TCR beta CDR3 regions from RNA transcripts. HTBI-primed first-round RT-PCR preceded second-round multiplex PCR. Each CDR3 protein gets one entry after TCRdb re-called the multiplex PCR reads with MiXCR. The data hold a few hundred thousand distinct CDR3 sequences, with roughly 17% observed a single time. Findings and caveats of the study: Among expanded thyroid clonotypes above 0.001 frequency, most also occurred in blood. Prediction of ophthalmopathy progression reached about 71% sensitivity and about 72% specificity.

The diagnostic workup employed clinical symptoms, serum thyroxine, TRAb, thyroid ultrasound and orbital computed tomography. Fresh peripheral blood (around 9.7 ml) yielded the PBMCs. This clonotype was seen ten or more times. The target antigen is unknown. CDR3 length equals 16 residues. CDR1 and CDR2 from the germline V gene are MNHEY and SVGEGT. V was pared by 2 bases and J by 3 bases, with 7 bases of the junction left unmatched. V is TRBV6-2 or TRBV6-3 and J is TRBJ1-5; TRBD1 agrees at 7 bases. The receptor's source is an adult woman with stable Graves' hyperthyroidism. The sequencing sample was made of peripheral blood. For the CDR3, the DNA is TGTGCCAGCAGTTACGGATACAGGGGCTCCAATCAGCCCCAGCATTTT. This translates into CASSYGYRGSNQPQHF.